These 21 T cell receptor beta chains originate from one sample sequenced in a study of cytomegalovirus exposure and HLA in healthy donors. Sequencing was performed with immunoSEQ multiplex PCR; in TCRdb, only in-frame clones are kept and a portion is missing. Here the sample spans some 67,000 clones, over 90% being singletons. Sequenced: PBMCs. These receptors were obtained from a woman aged 18-29 years in good health and CMV-seronegative.

CDR3 DNA: TGTGCCAGTAGTCCCCAGGGTGTCGGGGAGCTGTTTTTT. It translates to CASSPQGVGELFF. V gene TRBV19 combines with J gene TRBJ2-2; maybe TRBD1 (5 bases). V was shortened by 5 bases and J by 7 bases, with 11 bases between the two germline ends. In germline, CDR1 is LNHDA, CDR2 SQIVND (reference sequence). There are 13 residues in the CDR3.

The gene calls are TRBV5-1 and TRBJ2-1, with a weak D call TRBD2 (5 bases). Germline V gene sequence: CDR1 SGHRS, CDR2 YFSETQ. CDR3 length: 12 residues. Trimming left V 6 bases short and J 7 bases short, with 11 bases between. The CDR3 here is CASTRTGNEQFF. The CDR3, as DNA: TGCGCCAGCACCCGGACGGGGAATGAGCAGTTCTTC.

The chain uses TRBV25-1 and TRBJ1-2, with 9 positions matching TRBD1. This CDR3 region has 14 residues. The junction had 6 bases not matched to a gene; V was cut back by 4 bases and J by 6 bases. Germline-derived CDR1 and CDR2 are MGHDK and SYGVNS. The CDR3 coding sequence is TGTGCCAGCAGTGCCCGGGACAGGGTTAATGGCTACACCTTC. Its protein is CASSARDRVNGYTF.

V gene TRBV28 combines with J gene TRBJ2-7; 9 bases are a match to TRBD2. The V and J ends lost 3 bases and 4 bases, in that order; junction bases with no gene match: 4. In germline, CDR1 is MDHEN, CDR2 SYDVKM. This CDR3 comprises 14 residues. The CDR3 nucleotides read TGTGCCAGCAGTTTCCCCACTAGCGGGTACGAGCAGTACTTC. Amino acid sequence: CASSFPTSGYEQYF.

The genes are TRBV25-1 and TRBJ1-2, with D uncertain. Between the trimmed V and J ends, which lost 3 bases and 4 bases, there was a span of 12 bases. The CDR3 is made up of 14 amino acids. Germline V gives CDR1 MGHDK, CDR2 SYGVNS. CDR3 DNA: TGTGCCAGCAGTGAGTCGTTGGGAGGCTATGGCTACACCTTC. It encodes CASSESLGGYGYTF.

This sequence joins TRBV19 and TRBJ2-2; 8 nucleotides line up with TRBD1. J lost 7 bases, V lost 4 bases, and 2 bases had no gene match. The CDR3 is made up of 13 amino acids. From germline, CDR1 is LNHDA and CDR2 SQIVND (reference sequence). The CDR3 spells CASSRQGNGELFF. The CDR3 nucleotides read TGTGCCAGTAGTAGACAGGGGAACGGGGAGCTGTTTTTT.

The rearrangement joins TRBV7-9 to TRBJ2-7; 9 nucleotides agree with TRBD1. The CDR3 spans 14 residues. Germline trimming cut 3 bases from V and 9 bases from J; bases unmatched to any gene: 9. The germline V gene has CDR1 SEHNR and CDR2 FQNEAQ (reference sequence). The DNA of the CDR3 is TGTGCCAGCAGCTTGGCGGGACAGGGAATGCGGCAGTACTTC. Protein: CASSLAGQGMRQYF.

The V gene is TRBV27, the J gene TRBJ2-1; TRBD1 agrees at 9 bases. The CDR3 length is 16 residues. Germline assignment: CDR1 MNHEY and CDR2 SMNVEV (reference sequence). The V segment lost 5 bases and the J segment 3 bases; nucleotides outside the gene matches: 8. CDR3 in DNA: TGTGCCAGCAGTACCGGGACAGGGCCTAACTACAATGAGCAGTTCTTC. Residues: CASSTGTGPNYNEQFF.

The chain couples TRBV7-3 to TRBJ1-5; TRBD1 agrees at 8 bases. CDR1 is SGHTA and CDR2 is FQGTGA in the germline V gene. This CDR3 spans 17 amino acids. V was pared by 5 bases and J by 3 bases, with 12 bases of the junction left unmatched. CDR3 DNA sequence: TGTGCCAGCAGCGCGTCGGGACAGGAAAGGGACAATCAGCCCCAGCATTTT. As protein: CASSASGQERDNQPQHF.

The chain couples TRBV28 to TRBJ2-7; a possible D gene is TRBD1 (6 bases). The V gene's germline CDR1 is MDHEN and CDR2 SYDVKM. Between the trimmed V and J ends, which lost 6 bases and 2 bases, there was a span of 14 bases. The CDR3 covers 14 residues. CDR3 loop: CASRLDSSTYEQYF. CDR3 nucleotides: TGTGCCAGCAGATTGGACAGTTCAACCTACGAGCAGTACTTC.

This chain uses TRBV5-6 with TRBJ2-3; perhaps TRBD1 as D (6 bases). Germline V gene sequence: CDR1 SGHDT, CDR2 YYEEEE. The CDR3 length is 15 residues. V was shortened by 1 base and J by 1 base, with 10 bases between the two germline ends. This CDR3 reads CASSLRGQGTDTQYF. The DNA for the CDR3 is TGTGCCAGCAGCTTGAGGGGACAAGGCACAGATACGCAGTATTTT.

The chain has TRBV7-9 and TRBJ2-1, with D tentatively TRBD1 (5 bases). Germline-derived CDR1 and CDR2 are SEHNR and FQNEAQ (reference sequence). The CDR3 is made up of 16 amino acids. The V end was cut by 4 bases, the J end by 6 bases, with 19 bases between. CDR3 protein: CASSSKLGPRFNEQFF. The CDR3 nucleotides read TGTGCCAGCAGCTCAAAATTGGGGCCGAGATTCAATGAGCAGTTCTTC.

This chain connects TRBV18 to TRBJ2-7; D is possibly TRBD2 (6 bases). V lost 2 bases, J lost 0 bases, and 11 bases lay in between. The CDR3 is 15 residues long. Germline assignment: CDR1 KGHSH and CDR2 LQKENI. CDR3 coding DNA: TGTGCCAGCTCACCAGGGGGGAGAAGCTCCTACGAGCAGTACTTC. This encodes CASSPGGRSSYEQYF.

This clone came up a few times. The V and J genes are TRBV6-1 and TRBJ2-3; 11 bases are shared with TRBD2. The length of the CDR3 is 15 residues. Germline CDR1 and CDR2: MNHNS and SASEGT. With 5 bases clipped from V and 5 bases from J, the junction kept 6 bases outside the gene matches. The CDR3 nucleotides read TGTGCCAGCAGTCTCACTAGCGGGAGAGGAGATACGCAGTATTTT. Its protein product is CASSLTSGRGDTQYF.

The gene calls are TRBV5-6 and TRBJ2-3; D is possibly TRBD1 (6 bases). V was shortened by 4 bases and J by 8 bases, with 11 bases between the two germline ends. Germline V CDR1 and CDR2: SGHDT, YYEEEE. CDR3 length: 12 residues. The CDR3 sequence is CASSQGTSTQYF. CDR3 nucleotide sequence: TGTGCCAGCAGCCAGGGGACGAGTACGCAGTATTTT.

The V gene is TRBV11-2, the J gene TRBJ2-7; D remains unclear. The CDR3 has 12 amino acids. V was trimmed by 8 bases and J by 4 bases, leaving 12 bases between them. In germline, CDR1 is SGHAT, CDR2 FQNNGV. The CDR3 DNA reads as TGTGCCAGCGCTAGACTGAAGTACGAGCAGTACTTC. Translating it yields CASARLKYEQYF.

The rearrangement links TRBV7-9 to TRBJ2-5; D is perhaps TRBD2 (6 bases). CDR3 length: 15 amino acids. Trimming cost V 2 bases and J 3 bases, with 13 bases left between them. Germline assignment: CDR1 SEHNR and CDR2 FQNEAQ (reference sequence). The CDR3 DNA follows: TGTGCCAGCAGCTTATCGGGGGAAGGAGAAGAGACCCAGTACTTC. It codes for CASSLSGEGEETQYF.

This chain uses TRBV30 with TRBJ1-3; no definite D call. The CDR3 runs 15 residues. The germline gives CDR1 GTSNPN, CDR2 SVGIG (reference sequence). Deletions cut 2 bases from V and 3 bases from J, with 14 bases between. The CDR3 DNA follows: TGTGCCTGGAGTTCCCCACCGGGTTGTGGAAACACCATATATTTT. It codes for CAWSSPPGCGNTIYF.

This clone was seen just once. The chain couples TRBV30 to TRBJ1-1; D is possibly TRBD1 (5 bases). The CDR3 is 12 residues long. Germline CDR1 GTSNPN, CDR2 SVGIG (reference sequence). V gave up 0 bases and J gave up 7 bases, with 9 bases separating them. In nucleotides, the CDR3 is TGTGCCTGGAGTGTACGGGGGGGTGAAGCTTTCTTT. This sequence encodes CAWSVRGGEAFF.

This clone was found once. The V and J genes are TRBV9 and TRBJ2-1; 7 bases are shared with TRBD2. V lost 1 base, J lost 8 bases, and 12 bases stayed unmatched. In germline, CDR1 is SGDLS, CDR2 YYNGEE. CDR3 length: 16 residues. CDR3 DNA sequence: TGTGCCAGCAGCGTATCCATGGGGGAGGGCCTCTATGAGCAGTTCTTC. It encodes CASSVSMGEGLYEQFF.

The chain employs TRBV11-2 and TRBJ1-1; D is uncertain. The germline V gene has CDR1 SGHAT and CDR2 FQNNGV. V lost 6 bases and J lost 3, with 11 bases in between. The length of the CDR3 is 13 residues. CDR3 sequence reads: CASSYQVYTEAFF. The CDR3 DNA sequence: TGTGCCAGCAGTTATCAGGTTTACACTGAAGCTTTCTTT.